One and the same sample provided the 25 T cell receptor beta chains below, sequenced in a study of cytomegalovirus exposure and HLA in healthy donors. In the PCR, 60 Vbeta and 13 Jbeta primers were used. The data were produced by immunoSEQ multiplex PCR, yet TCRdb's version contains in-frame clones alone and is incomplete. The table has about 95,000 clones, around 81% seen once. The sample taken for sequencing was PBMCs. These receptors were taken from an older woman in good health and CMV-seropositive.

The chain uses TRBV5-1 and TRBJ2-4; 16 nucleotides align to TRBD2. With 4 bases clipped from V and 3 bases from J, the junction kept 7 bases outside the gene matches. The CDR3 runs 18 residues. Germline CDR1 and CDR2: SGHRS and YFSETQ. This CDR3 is CASSPGLAGGVSKNIQYF. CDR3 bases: TGCGCCAGCAGCCCGGGACTAGCGGGGGGGGTGAGCAAAAACATTCAGTACTTC.

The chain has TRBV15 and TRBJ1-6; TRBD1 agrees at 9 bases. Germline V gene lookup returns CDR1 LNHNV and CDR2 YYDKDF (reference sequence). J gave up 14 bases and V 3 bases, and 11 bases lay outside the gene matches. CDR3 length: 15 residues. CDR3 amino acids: CATSRGQGRRKALHF. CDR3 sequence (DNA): TGTGCCACCAGCAGGGGACAGGGCCGGCGTAAGGCCCTCCACTTT.

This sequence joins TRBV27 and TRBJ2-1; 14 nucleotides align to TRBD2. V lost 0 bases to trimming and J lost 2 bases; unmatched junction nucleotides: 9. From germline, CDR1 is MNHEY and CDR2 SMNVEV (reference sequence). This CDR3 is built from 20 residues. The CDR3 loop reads CASSLSLLTSGRGAYNEQFF. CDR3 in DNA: TGTGCCAGCAGTTTATCCTTATTGACTAGCGGGAGGGGCGCCTACAATGAGCAGTTCTTC.

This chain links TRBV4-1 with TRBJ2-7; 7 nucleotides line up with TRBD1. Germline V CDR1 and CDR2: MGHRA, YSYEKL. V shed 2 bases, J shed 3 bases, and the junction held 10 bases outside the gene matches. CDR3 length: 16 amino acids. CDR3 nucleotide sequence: TGCGCCAGCAGCCAAACCGAGACAGGGTCGGGCTACGAGCAGTACTTC. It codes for CASSQTETGSGYEQYF.

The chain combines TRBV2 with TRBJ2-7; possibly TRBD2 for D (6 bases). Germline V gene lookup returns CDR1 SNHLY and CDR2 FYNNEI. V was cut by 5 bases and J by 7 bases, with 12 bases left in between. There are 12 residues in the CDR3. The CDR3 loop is CASSPMAGEQYF. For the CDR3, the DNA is TGTGCCAGCAGTCCCATGGCGGGGGAGCAGTACTTC. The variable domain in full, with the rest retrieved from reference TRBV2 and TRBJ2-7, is EPEVTQTPSHQVTQMGQEVILRCVPISNHLYFYWYRQILGQKVEFLVSFYNNEISEKSEIFDDQFSVERPDGSNFTLKIRSTKLEDSAMYFCASSPMAGEQYFGPGTRLTVT.

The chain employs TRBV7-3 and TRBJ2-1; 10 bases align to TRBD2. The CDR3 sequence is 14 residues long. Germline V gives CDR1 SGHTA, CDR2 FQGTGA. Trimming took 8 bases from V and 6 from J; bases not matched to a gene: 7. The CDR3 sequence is CASRIAGGSNEQFF. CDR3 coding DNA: TGTGCCAGCCGGATAGCGGGAGGCTCCAATGAGCAGTTCTTC.

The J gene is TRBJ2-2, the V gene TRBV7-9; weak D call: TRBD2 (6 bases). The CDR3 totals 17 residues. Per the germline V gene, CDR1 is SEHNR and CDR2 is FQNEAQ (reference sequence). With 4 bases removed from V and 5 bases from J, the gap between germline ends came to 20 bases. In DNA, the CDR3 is TGTGCCAGCAGCTCGCGCTCCTCCGGGACTGCTACCGGGGAGCTGTTTTTT. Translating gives CASSSRSSGTATGELFF.

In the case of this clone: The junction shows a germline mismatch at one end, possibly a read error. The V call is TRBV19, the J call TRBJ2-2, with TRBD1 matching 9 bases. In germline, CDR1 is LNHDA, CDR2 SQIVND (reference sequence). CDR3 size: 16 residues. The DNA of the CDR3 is TGTGCCACTAGTACCCTCGGGACAGGGTTCGCCGGGGAGCTGTTTTTT. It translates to CATSTLGTGFAGELFF.

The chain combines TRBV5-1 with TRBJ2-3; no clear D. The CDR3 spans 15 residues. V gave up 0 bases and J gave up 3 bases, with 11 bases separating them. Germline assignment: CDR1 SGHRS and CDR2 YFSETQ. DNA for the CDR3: TGCGCCAGCAGCTTGGCAGAGAGGCGGACAGATACGCAGTATTTT. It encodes CASSLAERRTDTQYF.

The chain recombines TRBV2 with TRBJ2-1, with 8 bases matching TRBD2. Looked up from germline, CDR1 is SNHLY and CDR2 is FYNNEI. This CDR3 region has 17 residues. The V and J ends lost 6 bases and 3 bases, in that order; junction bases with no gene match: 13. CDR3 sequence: CASRPPRLSGDYNEQFF. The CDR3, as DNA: TGTGCCAGCAGGCCCCCAAGGCTTAGCGGGGACTACAATGAGCAGTTCTTC.

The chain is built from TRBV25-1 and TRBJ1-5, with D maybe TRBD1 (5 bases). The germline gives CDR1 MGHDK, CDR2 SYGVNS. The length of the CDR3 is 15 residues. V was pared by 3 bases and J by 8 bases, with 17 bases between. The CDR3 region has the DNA TGTGCCAGCAGTGACACCGGGGGGTTAATCGAGCCCCAGCATTTT. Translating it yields CASSDTGGLIEPQHF.

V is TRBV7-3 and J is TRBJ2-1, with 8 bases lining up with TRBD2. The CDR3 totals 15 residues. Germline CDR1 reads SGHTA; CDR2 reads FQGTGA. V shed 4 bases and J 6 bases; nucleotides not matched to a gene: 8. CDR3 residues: CASSWTSGGLNEQFF. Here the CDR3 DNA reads TGTGCCAGCAGCTGGACCTCGGGAGGGCTCAATGAGCAGTTCTTC.

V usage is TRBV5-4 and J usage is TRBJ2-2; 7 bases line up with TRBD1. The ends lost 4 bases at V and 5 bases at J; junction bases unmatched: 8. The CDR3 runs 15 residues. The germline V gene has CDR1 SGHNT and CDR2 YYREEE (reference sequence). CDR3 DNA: TGTGCCAGCAGCCCCCGGGACAGCGATACCGGGGAGCTGTTTTTT. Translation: CASSPRDSDTGELFF.

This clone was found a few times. DNA for the CDR3: TGTGCCAGCTCACCAAAGGGGACAGGGGATCAGCCCCAGCATTTT. This encodes CASSPKGTGDQPQHF. V and J are TRBV18 and TRBJ1-5; TRBD1 aligns across 10 bases. Germline V lookup: CDR1 KGHSH, CDR2 LQKENI. This CDR3 is 15 amino acids long. With 2 bases clipped from V and 5 bases from J, the junction kept 3 bases outside the gene matches.

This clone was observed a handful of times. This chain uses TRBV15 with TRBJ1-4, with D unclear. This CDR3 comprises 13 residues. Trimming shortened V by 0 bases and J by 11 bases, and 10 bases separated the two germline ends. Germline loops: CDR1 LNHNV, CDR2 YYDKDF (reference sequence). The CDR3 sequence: CATSREQVVKLFF. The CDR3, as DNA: TGTGCCACCAGCAGAGAGCAGGTGGTGAAACTGTTTTTT. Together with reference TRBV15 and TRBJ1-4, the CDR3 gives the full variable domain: DAMVIQNPRYQVTQFGKPVTLSCSQTLNHNVMYWYQQKSSQAPKLLFHYYDKDFNNEADTPDNFQSRRPNTSFCFLDIRSPGLGDTAMYLCATSREQVVKLFFGSGTQLSVL.

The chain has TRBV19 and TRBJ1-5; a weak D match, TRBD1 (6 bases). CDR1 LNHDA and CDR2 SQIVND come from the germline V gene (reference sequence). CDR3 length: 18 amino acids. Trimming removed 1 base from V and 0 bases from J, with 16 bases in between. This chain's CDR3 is CASSIVRTVFYSNQPQHF. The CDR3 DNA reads TGTGCCAGTAGTATAGTTAGGACAGTCTTCTATAGCAATCAGCCCCAGCATTTT. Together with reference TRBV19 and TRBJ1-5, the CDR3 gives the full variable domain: DGGITQSPKYLFRKEGQNVTLSCEQNLNHDAMYWYRQDPGQGLRLIYYSQIVNDFQKGDIAEGYSVSREKKESFPLTVTSAQKNPTAFYLCASSIVRTVFYSNQPQHFGDGTRLSIL.

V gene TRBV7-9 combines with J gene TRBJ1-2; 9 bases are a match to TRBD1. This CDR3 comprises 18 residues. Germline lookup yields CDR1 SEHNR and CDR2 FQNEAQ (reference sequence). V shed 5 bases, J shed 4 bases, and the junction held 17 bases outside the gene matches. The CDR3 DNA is TGTGCCAGCAGCCCCGAGAGATTGGGGACAGGGAGACTCTATGGCTACACCTTC. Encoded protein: CASSPERLGTGRLYGYTF.

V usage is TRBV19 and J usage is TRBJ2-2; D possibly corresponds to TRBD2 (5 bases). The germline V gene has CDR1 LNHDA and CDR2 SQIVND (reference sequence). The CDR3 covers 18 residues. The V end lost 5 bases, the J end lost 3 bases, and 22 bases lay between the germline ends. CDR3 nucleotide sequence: TGTGCCAGTAGTGGGCTCGGAGGCATGGGTGGATACACCGGGGAGCTGTTTTTT. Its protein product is CASSGLGGMGGYTGELFF. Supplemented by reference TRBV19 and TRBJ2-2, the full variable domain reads DGGITQSPKYLFRKEGQNVTLSCEQNLNHDAMYWYRQDPGQGLRLIYYSQIVNDFQKGDIAEGYSVSREKKESFPLTVTSAQKNPTAFYLCASSGLGGMGGYTGELFFGEGSRLTVL.

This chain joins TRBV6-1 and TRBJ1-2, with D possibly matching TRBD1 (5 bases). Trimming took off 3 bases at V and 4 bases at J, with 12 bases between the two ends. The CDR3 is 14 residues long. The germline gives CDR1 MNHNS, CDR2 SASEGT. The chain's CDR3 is CASSDRGGVYGYTF. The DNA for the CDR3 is TGTGCCAGCAGTGACCGGGGAGGGGTCTATGGCTACACCTTC.

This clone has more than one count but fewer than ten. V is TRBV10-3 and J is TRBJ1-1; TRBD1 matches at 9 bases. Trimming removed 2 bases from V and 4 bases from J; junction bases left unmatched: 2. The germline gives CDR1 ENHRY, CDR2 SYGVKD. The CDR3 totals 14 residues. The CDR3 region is CAISERQGVTEAFF. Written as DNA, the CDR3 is TGTGCCATCAGTGAGCGACAGGGGGTCACTGAAGCTTTCTTT.

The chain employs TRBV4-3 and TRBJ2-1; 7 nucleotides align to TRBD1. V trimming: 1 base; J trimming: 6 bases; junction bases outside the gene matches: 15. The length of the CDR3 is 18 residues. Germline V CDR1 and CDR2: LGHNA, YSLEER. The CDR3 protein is CASSQVQGVFLMVNEQFF. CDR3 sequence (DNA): TGCGCCAGCAGCCAAGTGCAGGGGGTTTTTCTAATGGTCAATGAGCAGTTCTTC.

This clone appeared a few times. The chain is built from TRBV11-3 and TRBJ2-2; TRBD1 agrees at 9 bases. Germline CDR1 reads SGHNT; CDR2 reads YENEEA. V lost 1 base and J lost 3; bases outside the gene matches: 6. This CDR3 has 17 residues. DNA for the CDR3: TGTGCCAGCAGCTTAGGAACCGGGACAGGGCACACCGGGGAGCTGTTTTTT. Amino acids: CASSLGTGTGHTGELFF.

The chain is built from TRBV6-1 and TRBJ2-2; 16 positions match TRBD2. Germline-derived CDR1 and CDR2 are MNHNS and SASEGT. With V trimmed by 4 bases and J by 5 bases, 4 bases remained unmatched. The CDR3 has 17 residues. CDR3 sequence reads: CASSVGLAGGKTGELFF. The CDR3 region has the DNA TGTGCCAGCAGTGTGGGACTAGCGGGAGGGAAAACCGGGGAGCTGTTTTTT.

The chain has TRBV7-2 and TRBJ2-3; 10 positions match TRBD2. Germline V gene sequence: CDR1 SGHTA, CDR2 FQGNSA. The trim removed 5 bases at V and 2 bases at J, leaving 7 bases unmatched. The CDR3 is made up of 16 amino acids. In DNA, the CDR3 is TGTGCCAGCAGCCTCCGACTAGCGGGTAACACAGATACGCAGTATTTT. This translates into CASSLRLAGNTDTQYF.

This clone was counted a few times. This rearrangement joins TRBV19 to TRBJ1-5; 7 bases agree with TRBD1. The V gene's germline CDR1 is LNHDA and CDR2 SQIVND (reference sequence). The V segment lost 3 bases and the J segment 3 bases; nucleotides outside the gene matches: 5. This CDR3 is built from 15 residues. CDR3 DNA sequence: TGTGCCAGTAGTATCACAGGGGACCCCAATCAGCCCCAGCATTTT. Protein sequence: CASSITGDPNQPQHF.